The 22 T cell receptor beta chains presented below share a single source sample, sequenced in a study of OX40 agonist ivuxolimab in advanced cancers. Only in-frame clones appear in the TCRdb table, and some are missing; sequencing was by immunoSEQ multiplex PCR. The sample lists about 100,000 clones; approximately 91% were seen once. The source material was CD4+ or CD8+ T cells sorted from blood, sampled in a trial of the OX40 agonist ivuxolimab. The receptors come from an adult with an advanced solid tumor such as melanoma, head and neck, liver or kidney cancer.

The V and J genes are TRBV6-1 and TRBJ2-7; D unclear. The CDR3 contains 12 residues. CDR1 and CDR2 (germline): MNHNS, SASEGT. The V end lost 6 bases, the J end lost 6 bases, and 12 bases lay between the germline ends. CDR3 in amino acids: CASSLSSGEQYF. The CDR3 nucleotides read TGTGCCAGCAGCTTGTCGTCCGGCGAGCAGTACTTC.

Regarding this clone: This CDR3 is also generated by other DNA sequences in the sample. This chain links TRBV15 with TRBJ1-5; no reliable D call. CDR3 length: 14 residues. In germline, CDR1 is LNHNV, CDR2 YYDKDF (reference sequence). The V end was cut by 1 base, the J end by 1 base, with 5 bases between. The CDR3, as DNA: TGTGCCACCAGCAGAGGCAGGAGCAATCAGCCCCAGCATTTT. Its translation is CATSRGRSNQPQHF. Full variable domain (outside the CDR3, taken from reference TRBV15 and TRBJ1-5): DAMVIQNPRYQVTQFGKPVTLSCSQTLNHNVMYWYQQKSSQAPKLLFHYYDKDFNNEADTPDNFQSRRPNTSFCFLDIRSPGLGDTAMYLCATSRGRSNQPQHFGDGTRLSIL.

The chain links TRBV5-6 to TRBJ2-2; D not certain. In germline, CDR1 is SGHDT, CDR2 YYEEEE. The V end lost 3 bases, the J end lost 9 bases, and 15 bases lay between the germline ends. The CDR3 totals 14 residues. The CDR3 sequence is CASSSGPSPRELFF. CDR3 sequence (DNA): TGTGCCAGCAGCTCCGGACCTTCTCCCCGGGAGCTGTTTTTT.

V and J are TRBV7-6 and TRBJ1-2; no reliable D call. The germline V and J ends were trimmed by 1 base and 4 bases, with 7 bases remaining between them. Germline V gene sequence: CDR1 SGHVS, CDR2 FNYEAQ. The CDR3 length is 13 residues. This chain's CDR3 is CASSLGPAYGYTF. The CDR3 nucleotides are TGTGCCAGCAGCTTAGGGCCAGCCTATGGCTACACCTTC.

V usage is TRBV2 and J usage is TRBJ1-2, with 7 bases aligning to TRBD1. The V and J ends lost 6 bases and 12 bases, in that order; junction bases with no gene match: 10. There are 12 residues in the CDR3. Germline-derived CDR1 and CDR2 are SNHLY and FYNNEI. CDR3 loop: CASRRDSKKDTF. CDR3 nucleotides: TGTGCCAGCAGACGGGACAGTAAGAAGGACACCTTC.

The chain links TRBV28 to TRBJ2-7; TRBD1 aligns across 12 bases. This CDR3 region has 15 residues. The germline CDR1 and CDR2 sequences are MDHEN and SYDVKM. The trim removed 5 bases at V and 9 bases at J, leaving 11 bases unmatched. The CDR3 bases are TGTGCCAGCAGTGTGCCGGGACAGGGGGCAAGCGTGCAGTACTTC. Protein sequence: CASSVPGQGASVQYF. Based on the CDR3 plus reference TRBV28 and TRBJ2-7, the full variable domain is DVKVTQSSRYLVKRTGEKVFLECVQDMDHENMFWYRQDPGLGLRLIYFSYDVKMKEKGDIPEGYSVSREKKERFSLILESASTNQTSMYLCASSVPGQGASVQYFGPGTRLTVT.

This clone was seen just once. The chain joins TRBV19 to TRBJ2-5; weak D call: TRBD1 (6 bases). The CDR3 totals 14 residues. Per germline, CDR1 LNHDA and CDR2 SQIVND (reference sequence). Trimming stripped 6 bases from V and 2 bases from J, with 13 bases between. The CDR3 DNA is TGTGCCAGTAGGAAGACAGGTCAGCAAGAGACCCAGTACTTC. Residues: CASRKTGQQETQYF.

This sequence joins TRBV5-4 and TRBJ1-2; D is ambiguous. This CDR3 spans 12 amino acids. CDR1 is SGHNT and CDR2 is YYREEE in the germline V gene (reference sequence). Deletions cut 0 bases from V and 4 bases from J, with 4 bases between. In nucleotides, the CDR3 is TGTGCCAGCAGCTTGGATTTCTATGGCTACACCTTC. Protein: CASSLDFYGYTF.

The chain couples TRBV30 to TRBJ1-6; tentatively, D is TRBD1 (6 bases). The CDR3 spans 16 residues. Germline CDR1 GTSNPN, CDR2 SVGIG (reference sequence). V lost 3 bases and J lost 9, with 21 bases in between. CDR3 sequence: CAWSGGGRVYGSPLHF. CDR3 bases: TGTGCCTGGAGCGGAGGGGGACGGGTATATGGTTCACCCCTCCACTTT.

This clone has just a few counts. The CDR3 DNA reads as TGTGCCAGAAGCTTGGCCAGGCGCAATCAGCCCCAGCATTTT. This encodes CARSLARRNQPQHF. The J gene is TRBJ1-5, the V gene TRBV5-3; the D is unclear. TRBV5-3 is designated an ORF whose function remains uncertain. Trimming left V 0 bases short and J 2 bases short, with 6 bases between. The length of the CDR3 is 14 residues.

This clone was counted once. The chain links TRBV6-6 to TRBJ1-1; 7 bases are shared with TRBD1. The CDR3 spans 14 residues. Germline-derived CDR1 and CDR2 are MNHNY and SVGAGI (reference sequence). After removal of 0 bases from V and 7 bases from J, the junction contained 5 bases not matched to a gene. Here the CDR3 reads CASSYSDSGGEAFF. Here the CDR3 DNA reads TGTGCCAGCAGTTACTCCGATTCAGGGGGTGAAGCTTTCTTT.

This clone has just one count. The J gene is TRBJ1-4, the V gene TRBV25-1; 8 bases line up with TRBD1. Germline V lookup: CDR1 MGHDK, CDR2 SYGVNS. The CDR3 length is 13 residues. Trimming cost V 8 bases and J 8 bases; bases outside gene matches: 7. The CDR3 here is CASQDRVTEKLFF. The CDR3 nucleotides read TGTGCCAGCCAGGACAGGGTAACGGAAAAACTGTTTTTT.

This chain uses TRBV5-1 with TRBJ2-7; D may be TRBD2 (5 bases). Looked up from germline, CDR1 is SGHRS and CDR2 is YFSETQ. This CDR3 comprises 14 residues. Trimming took 4 bases from V and 2 from J, leaving 13 bases between them. CDR3 in amino acids: CASSGFGGTYEQYF. CDR3 DNA sequence: TGCGCCAGCAGCGGTTTTGGAGGTACCTACGAGCAGTACTTC.

This rearrangement joins TRBV2 to TRBJ1-1; unclear D gene. The CDR3 length is 14 residues. The V end was cut by 7 bases, the J end by 9 bases, with 21 bases between. Looked up from germline, CDR1 is SNHLY and CDR2 is FYNNEI. For the CDR3, the DNA is TGTGCCAGCACAAAAACAGCAACATCAGATAAAGCTTTCTTT. It specifies CASTKTATSDKAFF.

The CDR3 protein is CAWRPGREFNEKLFF. CDR3 bases: TGTGCCTGGAGGCCGGGACGCGAGTTTAATGAAAAACTGTTTTTT. The rearrangement links TRBV30 to TRBJ1-4, with D possibly matching TRBD1 (5 bases). This CDR3 is 15 amino acids long. V was clipped by 3 bases and J by 4 bases, with 15 bases between them. Germline loops: CDR1 GTSNPN, CDR2 SVGIG (reference sequence).

The J gene is TRBJ2-1, the V gene TRBV7-9, with 7 bases aligning to TRBD1. This CDR3 spans 15 amino acids. V dropped 3 bases and J dropped 2; count of bases not matched to a gene: 4. Germline V gene lookup returns CDR1 SEHNR and CDR2 FQNEAQ (reference sequence). CDR3 in DNA: TGTGCCAGCAGCTTCGGGGACAGTCCCTACAATGAGCAGTTCTTC. Its translation is CASSFGDSPYNEQFF.

This chain connects TRBV12-5 to TRBJ1-2; D remains ambiguous. Trimming removed 6 bases at V and 7 bases at J, with 12 bases between. The CDR3 spans 12 residues. Germline CDR1 LGHNT, CDR2 FRNRAP. The CDR3, as DNA: TGTGCTAGTGGGTCGGCAGCTGGTGGCTACACCTTC. This translates into CASGSAAGGYTF. The full variable domain, its missing parts supplied by reference TRBV12-5 and TRBJ1-2, is DARVTQTPRHKVTEMGQEVTMRCQPILGHNTVFWYRQTMMQGLELLAYFRNRAPLDDSGMPKDRFSAEMPDATLATLKIQPSEPRDSAVYFCASGSAAGGYTFGSGTRLTVV.

The chain has TRBV7-2 and TRBJ2-7; 11 positions agree with TRBD1. Germline V lookup: CDR1 SGHTA, CDR2 FQGNSA. The CDR3 loop spans 15 amino acids. V gave up 0 bases and J gave up 3 bases; unmatched junction bases: 1. The CDR3 DNA is TGTGCCAGCAGCTTAGCGGGGACAGGGGGCTACGAGCAGTACTTC. Its translation is CASSLAGTGGYEQYF.

This chain connects TRBV5-1 to TRBJ2-1; 11 bases agree with TRBD2. The CDR3 consists of 16 residues. CDR1 and CDR2 (germline): SGHRS, YFSETQ. J lost 12 bases, V lost 0 bases, and 11 bases had no gene match. This CDR3 reads CASSLAPSGGTPGQFF. The CDR3, as DNA: TGCGCCAGCAGCTTGGCTCCTAGCGGGGGGACTCCTGGGCAGTTCTTC. Combining the CDR3 with reference TRBV5-1 and TRBJ2-1 gives the whole variable domain KAGVTQTPRYLIKTRGQQVTLSCSPISGHRSVSWYQQTPGQGLQFLFEYFSETQRNKGNFPGRFSGRQFSNSRSEMNVSTLELGDSALYLCASSLAPSGGTPGQFFGPGTRLTVL.

The chain is built from TRBV6-5 and TRBJ1-2; D uncertain. Looked up from germline, CDR1 is MNHEY and CDR2 is SVGAGI. This CDR3 spans 15 amino acids. V gave up 4 bases and J gave up 4 bases, with 16 bases separating them. CDR3 loop: CASSSGGRWGYGYTF. The CDR3 DNA reads as TGTGCCAGCAGTTCCGGCGGGCGGTGGGGCTATGGCTACACCTTC.

The V gene is TRBV5-1, the J gene TRBJ2-7, with D possibly matching TRBD1 (5 bases). The length of the CDR3 is 12 residues. Germline values: CDR1 SGHRS, CDR2 YFSETQ. V was cut by 4 bases and J by 3 bases, with 8 bases left in between. CDR3 DNA sequence: TGCGCCAGCAGCCTAGGACACTACGAGCAGTACTTC. Its protein product is CASSLGHYEQYF.

This chain joins TRBV18 and TRBJ2-7, with 13 bases matching TRBD2. Trimming at V came to 3 bases and at J to 7 bases, leaving 6 bases not matched to a gene. The CDR3 runs 15 residues. Germline V gene sequence: CDR1 KGHSH, CDR2 LQKENI. The CDR3 nucleotides read TGTGCCAGCTCACCGGGACTAGCGGGGCTTCAGGAGCAGTACTTC. This translates into CASSPGLAGLQEQYF.